One and the same sample provided the 5 T cell receptor beta chains below, sequenced in a study of naive and memory T cell subsets. An equimolar mix of two oligonucleotides served as the beta constant-region primer for TRBC1 and TRBC2. Four rounds of PCR amplified the ligated cDNA using nested alpha and beta constant-region primers plus SP2. TCRdb reprocessed the UMI-ligation and nested PCR reads via MiXCR and lists one record per CDR3 protein. Seen here are approximately 150,000 distinct CDR3 sequences, approximately 18% observed once, and the top ten hold approximately 0.58%. General study results and limits: Possibly reflecting memory cells re-expressing CD45RA, a few larger clonotypes occurred in naive repertoires, especially CD8.

These receptors have no known antigen. Material for sequencing was naive CD8+ T cells from blood. The receptors derive from a human donor in good health.

This clonotype was seen a handful of times. The rearrangement links TRBV13 to TRBJ1-5; D call uncertain. The ends were cut back, 3 bases at V and 6 bases at J, with 9 bases in the middle. The CDR3 extends over 13 amino acids. CDR1 is PRHDT and CDR2 is FYEKMQ in the germline V gene (reference sequence). Here the CDR3 DNA reads TGTGCCAGCAGCTTGCACGGCCGTCAGCCCCAGCATTTT. This sequence encodes CASSLHGRQPQHF. Combining the CDR3 with reference TRBV13 and TRBJ1-5 gives the whole variable domain AAGVIQSPRHLIKEKRETATLKCYPIPRHDTVYWYQQGPGQDPQFLISFYEKMQSDKGSIPDRFSAQQFSDYHSELNMSSLELGDSALYFCASSLHGRQPQHFGDGTRLSIL.

This clonotype came up a few times. The chain links TRBV20-1 to TRBJ2-7; 7 positions match TRBD2. Germline trimming cut 4 bases from V and 0 bases from J; bases unmatched to any gene: 3. Germline V gene data show CDR1 as DFQATT and CDR2 as SNEGSKA (reference sequence). The CDR3 is made up of 13 amino acids. The CDR3 spells CSAIAGVSYEQYF. The CDR3 DNA reads as TGCAGTGCTATCGCGGGGGTCTCCTACGAGCAGTACTTC.

This chain joins TRBV7-7 and TRBJ2-2; D might be TRBD1 (6 bases). Per the germline V gene, CDR1 is SSHAT and CDR2 is FNYEAQ (reference sequence). V was pared by 4 bases and J by 6 bases, with 12 bases between. The CDR3 spans 14 residues. The CDR3 DNA reads as TGTGCCAGCAGCTCCCCAGGGGTGTCCGGGGAGCTGTTTTTT. Translation: CASSSPGVSGELFF.

This clonotype was found many times. The rearrangement uses TRBV27 and TRBJ2-7; D gene uncertain. Germline loops: CDR1 MNHEY, CDR2 SMNVEV (reference sequence). V was clipped by 4 bases and J by 2 bases, with 27 bases between them. CDR3 size: 19 residues. CDR3 nucleotides: TGTGCCAGCAGTTATAGTTTGGCAGGTTCCTTGAGAACGACCTACGAGCAGTACTTC. Its protein product is CASSYSLAGSLRTTYEQYF.

This clonotype was picked up a small number of times. The CDR3 loop is CASSRDRGEKLFF. The CDR3, as DNA: TGTGCCAGCAGCAGGGACAGGGGAGAAAAACTGTTTTTT. V is TRBV28 and J is TRBJ1-4, with 10 bases aligning to TRBD1. The CDR3 sequence is 13 residues long. The trim removed 6 bases at V and 8 bases at J, leaving 3 bases unmatched. Germline V gene data show CDR1 as MDHEN and CDR2 as SYDVKM.